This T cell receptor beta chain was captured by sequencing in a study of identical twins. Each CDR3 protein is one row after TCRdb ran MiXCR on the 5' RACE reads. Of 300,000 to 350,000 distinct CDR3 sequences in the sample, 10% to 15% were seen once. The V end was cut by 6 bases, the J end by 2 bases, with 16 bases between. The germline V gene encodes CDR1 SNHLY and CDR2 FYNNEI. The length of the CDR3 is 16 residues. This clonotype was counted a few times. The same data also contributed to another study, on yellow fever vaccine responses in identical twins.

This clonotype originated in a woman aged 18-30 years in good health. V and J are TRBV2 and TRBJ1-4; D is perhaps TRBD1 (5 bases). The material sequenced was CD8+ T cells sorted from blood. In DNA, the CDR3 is TGTGCCAGCAGGGAAAACCGGGGGAAGACTAATGAAAAACTGTTTTTT. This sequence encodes CASRENRGKTNEKLFF.